This T cell receptor (beta chain) emerged from a study of human T cells and chemical hapten exposure (dated by TCRdb to about 2021). The study in broad terms: For sensitization, 2% DPC in acetone was applied to a roughly 2 cm by roughly 2 cm area of upper inner arm skin. Patch testing was done on the upper back using Finn chambers containing 0.01% DPC, and results were scored after 6 days according to International Contact Dermatitis Research Group standards. In alopecia patients, the study followed how the peripheral blood TCR repertoire changed in vivo over primary and secondary sensitization to diphenylcyclopropenone (DPC), a hapten. Libraries were pooled for sequencing, and variation in per-sample TCR yields was attributed mainly to small differences in library volumes within the pool. Blood was sampled from patients pre-sensitization (week 0) and at 2, 6 and about 24 weeks after DPC sensitization. Alopecia areata with under or over 50% scalp involvement, alopecia totalis and alopecia universalis were represented in the patient cohort, which was mostly female. Around 29 alopecia patients provided blood for TCR sequencing at one to four time points (pre-sensitization, 2, 6 and 24 weeks). Weekly therapeutic DPC doses were additionally applied to the scalp of patients throughout the roughly 24-week study period. The full study reports these points: Patch test score correlated positively with the number of PT1 expanded TCRs, reaching significance at thresholds 8, 16 and 32 but not at 4. All patients had alopecia, a presumed autoimmune disease, so their immune response might differ from that of healthy individuals. After repeated subsampling, changes were observed in the strength of the expansion versus patch-test correlation and in the threshold at which the correlation became significant. DPC sensitization did not change how many TCRs were above 1 in 1000 frequency, and no evidence was found of alterations in global repertoire structure. Compared with pre-sensitization or healthy control sets, expanded TCRs formed significantly more large CDR3 similarity clusters, which is consistent with antigen-driven responses.

The protocol used for the library was RACE. TCRdb lists the instrument as NextSeq 500. During library preparation, unique molecular identifiers were attached to individual cDNA molecules so that TCRs could be counted in a quantitative, reproducible way. For every blood RNA sample, sequencing covered both the TCR alpha and TCR beta chains. The source study handled its data this way. Samples had a median of around 92,000 TCRs, with a range from roughly 23,224 to 700,000. V, J and CDR3 annotation of the TCR reads was carried out using the Decombinator software suite. Every sample was subsampled to the same number of TCRs (28,000) for the PS versus PT1 abundance plots. TCRs were defined as expanded if absent before sensitization and observed at least eight times at the 2-week time point. Using fastp at Q25 and MiXCR, TCRdb reprocessed the public reads and kept productive beta chains. Rows are combined by CDR3 protein, so each entry shows the most common genes and DNA. TCRdb's processing, not the authors', yielded these V and J calls. The table for this sample lists 150,000 to 200,000 distinct CDR3 sequences; roughly 14% of them were counted only once. The ten largest clones represent 1.7% of the sample.

Unmatched junction bases come to 10, with V trimmed by 6 bases and J by 7 bases. The CDR3, cysteine through phenylalanine, is 16 amino acids long. Kept here is only the CDR3 DNA, which spans 48 bases and is read in frame from base 1. Via the germline V gene (reference sequence), CDR1 is LGHDT and CDR2 YNNKEL. This clonotype was seen more than once but under ten times. No cognate antigen has been identified for it. One base away there is no much larger clone; base qualities are not given. What the time point label conveys for this sample: patch test 1, 2 weeks after DPC sensitization. The sample's treatment or condition label, in plain terms: therapeutic diphenylcyclopropenone sensitization with weekly scalp DPC. At each patch-test visit, blood was drawn before the patch test was applied. Patients were eligible if aged 18 to 70, diagnosed with alopecia and judged suitable for DPC therapy, and pregnant patients were excluded. Total RNA was isolated from unfractionated whole blood collected in Tempus Blood RNA tubes.

This receptor was identified in a young woman with alopecia areata. Some clones in this sample may be carry-over from other donors' samples. The rearrangement joined TRBV3-1 to TRBJ1-6, with 9 bases in between that match TRBD1. The source was whole blood, collected in connection with sensitization to the hapten diphenylcyclopropenone (DPC). This receptor carries the CDR3 CASRNTGGALNSPLHF. The DNA is as follows: TGTGCCAGCAGGAATACAGGGGGCGCCCTAAATTCACCCCTCCACTTT.